The sequence of this T cell receptor (beta chain) was determined in a study of blood T cell repertoires in COVID-19. J gave up 4 bases and V 5 bases, and 10 bases lay outside the gene matches. This CDR3 comprises 15 residues. Per germline, CDR1 SGHAT and CDR2 FQNNGV. Sequencing was performed with immunoSEQ multiplex PCR; in TCRdb, only in-frame clones are kept and a portion is missing. The sample includes 200,000 to 250,000 clones, approximately 86% of them seen just once. In this sample, this clone turned up once. The receptor was derived from a woman of 80 years or more with acute or convalescent COVID-19. The sequenced sample consisted of peripheral blood. The chain employs TRBV11-2 and TRBJ1-2; 7 bases agree with TRBD1. This CDR3 is CASSPEGTAVYGYTF. The CDR3 DNA reads TGTGCCAGCAGCCCTGAGGGGACAGCAGTCTATGGCTACACCTTC.